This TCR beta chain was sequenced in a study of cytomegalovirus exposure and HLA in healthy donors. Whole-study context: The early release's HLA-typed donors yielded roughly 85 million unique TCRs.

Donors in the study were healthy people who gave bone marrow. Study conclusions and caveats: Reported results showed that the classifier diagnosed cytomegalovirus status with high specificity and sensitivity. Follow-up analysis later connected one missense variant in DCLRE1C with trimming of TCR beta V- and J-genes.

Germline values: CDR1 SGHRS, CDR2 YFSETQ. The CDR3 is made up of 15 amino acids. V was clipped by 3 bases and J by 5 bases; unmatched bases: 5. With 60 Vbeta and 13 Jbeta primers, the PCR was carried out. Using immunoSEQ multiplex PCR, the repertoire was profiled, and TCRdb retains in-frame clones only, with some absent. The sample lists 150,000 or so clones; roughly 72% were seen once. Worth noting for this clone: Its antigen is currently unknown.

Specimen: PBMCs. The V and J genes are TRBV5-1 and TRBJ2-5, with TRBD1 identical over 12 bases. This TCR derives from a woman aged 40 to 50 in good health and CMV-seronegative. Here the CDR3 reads CASSSGQGAQETQYF. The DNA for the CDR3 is TGCGCCAGCAGCTCGGGACAGGGGGCGCAGGAGACCCAGTACTTC.